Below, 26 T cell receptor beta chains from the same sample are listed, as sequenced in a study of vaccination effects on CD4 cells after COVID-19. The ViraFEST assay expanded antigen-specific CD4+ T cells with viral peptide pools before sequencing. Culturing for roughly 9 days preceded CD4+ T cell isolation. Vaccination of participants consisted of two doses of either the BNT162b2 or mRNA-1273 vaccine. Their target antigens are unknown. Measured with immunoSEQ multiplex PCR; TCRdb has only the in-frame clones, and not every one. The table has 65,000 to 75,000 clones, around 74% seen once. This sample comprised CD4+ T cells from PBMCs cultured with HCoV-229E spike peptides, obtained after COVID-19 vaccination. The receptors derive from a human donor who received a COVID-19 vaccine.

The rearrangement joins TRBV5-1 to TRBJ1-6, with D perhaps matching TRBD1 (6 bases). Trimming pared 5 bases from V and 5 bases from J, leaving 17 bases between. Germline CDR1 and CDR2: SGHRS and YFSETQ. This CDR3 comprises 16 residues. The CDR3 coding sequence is TGCGCCAGCAGGGGCCTCGGGGGGGCTGATAATTCACCCCTCCACTTT. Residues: CASRGLGGADNSPLHF.

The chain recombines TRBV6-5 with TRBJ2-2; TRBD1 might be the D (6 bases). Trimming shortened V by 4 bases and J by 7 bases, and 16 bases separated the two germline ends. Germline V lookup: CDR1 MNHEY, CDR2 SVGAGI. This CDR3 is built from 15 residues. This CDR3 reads CASSLRGGQGGELFF. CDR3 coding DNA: TGTGCCAGCAGTTTACGTGGGGGCCAGGGCGGGGAGCTGTTTTTT.

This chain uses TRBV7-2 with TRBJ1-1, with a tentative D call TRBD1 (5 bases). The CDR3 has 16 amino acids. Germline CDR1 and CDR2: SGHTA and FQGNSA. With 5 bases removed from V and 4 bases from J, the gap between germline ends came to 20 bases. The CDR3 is CASSLRSGGALTEAFF. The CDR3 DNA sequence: TGTGCCAGCAGCCTCAGGAGCGGAGGGGCGCTCACTGAAGCTTTCTTT.

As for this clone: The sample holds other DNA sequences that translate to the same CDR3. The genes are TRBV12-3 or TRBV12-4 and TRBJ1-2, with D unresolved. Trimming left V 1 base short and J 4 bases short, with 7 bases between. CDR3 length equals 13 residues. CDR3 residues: CASSLGGGYGYTF. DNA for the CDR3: TGTGCCAGCAGTTTAGGGGGAGGCTATGGCTACACCTTC.

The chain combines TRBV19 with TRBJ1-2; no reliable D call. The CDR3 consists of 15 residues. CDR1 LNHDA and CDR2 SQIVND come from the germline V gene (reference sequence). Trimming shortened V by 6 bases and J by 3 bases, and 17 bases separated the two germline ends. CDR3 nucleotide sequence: TGTGCCAGTAGCAGGCCGGGGAAGGTTTACTATGGCTACACCTTC. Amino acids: CASSRPGKVYYGYTF.

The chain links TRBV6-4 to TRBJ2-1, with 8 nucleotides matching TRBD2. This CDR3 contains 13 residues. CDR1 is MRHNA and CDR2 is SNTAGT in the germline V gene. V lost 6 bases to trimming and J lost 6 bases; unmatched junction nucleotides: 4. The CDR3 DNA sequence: TGTGCCAGCAGCCCTGGGACTAGCAATGAGCAGTTCTTC. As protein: CASSPGTSNEQFF.

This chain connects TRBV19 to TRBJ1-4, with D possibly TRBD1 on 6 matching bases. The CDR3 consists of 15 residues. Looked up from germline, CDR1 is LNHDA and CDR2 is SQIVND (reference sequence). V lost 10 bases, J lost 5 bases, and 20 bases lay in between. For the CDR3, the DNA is TGTGCCACCCAAGGGTGGGGACACAAGAATGAAAAACTGTTTTTT. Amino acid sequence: CATQGWGHKNEKLFF.

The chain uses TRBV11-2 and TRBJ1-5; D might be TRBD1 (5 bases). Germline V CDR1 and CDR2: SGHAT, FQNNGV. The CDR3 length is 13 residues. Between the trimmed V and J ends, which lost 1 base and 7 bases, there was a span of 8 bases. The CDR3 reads CASSLGAGQPQHF. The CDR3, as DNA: TGTGCCAGCAGCTTAGGGGCAGGGCAGCCCCAGCATTTT.

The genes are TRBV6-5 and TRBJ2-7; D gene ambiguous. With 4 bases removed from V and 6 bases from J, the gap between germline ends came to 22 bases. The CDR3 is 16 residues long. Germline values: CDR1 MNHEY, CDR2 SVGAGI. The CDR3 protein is CASSSRKGGPTSEQYV. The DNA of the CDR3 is TGTGCCAGCAGTTCCCGTAAGGGCGGCCCCACTTCCGAGCAGTACGTC.

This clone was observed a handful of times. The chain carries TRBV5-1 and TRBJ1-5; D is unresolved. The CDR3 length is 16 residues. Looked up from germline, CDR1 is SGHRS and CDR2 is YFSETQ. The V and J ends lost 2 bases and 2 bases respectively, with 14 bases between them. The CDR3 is CASSLESSGGNQPQHF. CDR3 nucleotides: TGCGCCAGCAGCTTAGAATCTAGTGGAGGCAATCAGCCCCAGCATTTT. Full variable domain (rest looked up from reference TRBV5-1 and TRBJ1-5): KAGVTQTPRYLIKTRGQQVTLSCSPISGHRSVSWYQQTPGQGLQFLFEYFSETQRNKGNFPGRFSGRQFSNSRSEMNVSTLELGDSALYLCASSLESSGGNQPQHFGDGTRLSIL.

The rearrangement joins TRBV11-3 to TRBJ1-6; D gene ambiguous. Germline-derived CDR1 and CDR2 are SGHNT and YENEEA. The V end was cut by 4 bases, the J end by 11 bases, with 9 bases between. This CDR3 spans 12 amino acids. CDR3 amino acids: CASSSLAAPLHF. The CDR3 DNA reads TGTGCCAGCAGCTCCCTAGCGGCACCCCTCCACTTT.

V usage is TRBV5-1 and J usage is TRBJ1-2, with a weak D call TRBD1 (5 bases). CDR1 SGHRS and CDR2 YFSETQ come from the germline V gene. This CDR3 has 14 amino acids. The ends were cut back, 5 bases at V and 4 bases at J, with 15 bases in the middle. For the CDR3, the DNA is TGCGCCAGCAGATCAGGGTTCACCGGCTATGGCTACACCTTC. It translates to CASRSGFTGYGYTF.

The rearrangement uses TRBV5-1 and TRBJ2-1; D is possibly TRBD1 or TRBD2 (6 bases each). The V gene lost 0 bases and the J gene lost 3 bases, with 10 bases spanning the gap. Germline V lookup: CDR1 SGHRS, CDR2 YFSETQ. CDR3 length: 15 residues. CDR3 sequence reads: CASSLAEGDYNEQFF. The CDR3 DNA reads TGCGCCAGCAGCTTGGCGGAGGGGGACTACAATGAGCAGTTCTTC.

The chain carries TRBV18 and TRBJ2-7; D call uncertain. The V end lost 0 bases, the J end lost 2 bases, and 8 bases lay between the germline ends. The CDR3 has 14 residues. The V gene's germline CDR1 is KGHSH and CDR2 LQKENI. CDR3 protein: CASSPPTATYEQYV. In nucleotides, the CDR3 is TGTGCCAGCTCACCACCTACAGCTACCTACGAGCAGTACGTC.

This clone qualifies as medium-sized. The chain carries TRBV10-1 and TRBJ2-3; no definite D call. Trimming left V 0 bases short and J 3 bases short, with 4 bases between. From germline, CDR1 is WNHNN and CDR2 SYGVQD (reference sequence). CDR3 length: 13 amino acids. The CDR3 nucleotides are TGCGCCAGCAGTGAGTCGTTAACAGATACGCAGTATTTT. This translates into CASSESLTDTQYF.

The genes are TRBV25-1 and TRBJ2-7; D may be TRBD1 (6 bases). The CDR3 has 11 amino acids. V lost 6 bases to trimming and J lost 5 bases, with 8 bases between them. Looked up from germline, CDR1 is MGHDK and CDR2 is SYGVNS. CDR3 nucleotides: TGTGCCAGCAGACAGGGAAACGAGCAGTACGTC. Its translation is CASRQGNEQYV.

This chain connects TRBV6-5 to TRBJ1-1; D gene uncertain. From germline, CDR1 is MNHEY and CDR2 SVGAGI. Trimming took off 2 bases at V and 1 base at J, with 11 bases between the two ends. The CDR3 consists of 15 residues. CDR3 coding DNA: TGTGCCAGCAGTTACAATGGTCCGGAGAACACTGAAGCTTTCTTT. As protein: CASSYNGPENTEAFF.

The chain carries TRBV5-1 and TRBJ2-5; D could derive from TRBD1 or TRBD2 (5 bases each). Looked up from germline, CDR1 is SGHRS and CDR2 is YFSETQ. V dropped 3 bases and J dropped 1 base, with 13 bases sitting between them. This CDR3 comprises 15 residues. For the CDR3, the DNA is TGCGCCAGCAGCTGGGCCGGGACGATCCAAGAGACCCAGTACTTC. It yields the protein CASSWAGTIQETQYF.

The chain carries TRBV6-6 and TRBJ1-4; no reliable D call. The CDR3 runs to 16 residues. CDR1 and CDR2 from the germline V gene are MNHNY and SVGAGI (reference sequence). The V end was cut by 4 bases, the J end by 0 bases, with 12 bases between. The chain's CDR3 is CASSSYDGATNEKLFF. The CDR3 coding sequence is TGTGCCAGCAGTTCGTATGACGGTGCAACTAATGAAAAACTGTTTTTT.

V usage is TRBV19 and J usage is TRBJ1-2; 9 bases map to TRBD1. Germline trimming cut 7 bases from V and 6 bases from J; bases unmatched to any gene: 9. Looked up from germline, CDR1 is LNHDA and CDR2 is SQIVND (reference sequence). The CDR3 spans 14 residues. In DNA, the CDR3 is TGTGCCAGTAACCCGGGACAGGGTTTCAATGGCTACACCTTC. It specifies CASNPGQGFNGYTF.

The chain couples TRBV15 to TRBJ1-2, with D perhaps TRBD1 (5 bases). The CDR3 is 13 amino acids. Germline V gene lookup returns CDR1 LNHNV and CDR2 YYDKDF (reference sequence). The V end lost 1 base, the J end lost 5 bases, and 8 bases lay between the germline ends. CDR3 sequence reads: CATSRVGGYGYTF. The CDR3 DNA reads TGTGCCACCAGCAGAGTCGGGGGGTATGGCTACACCTTC. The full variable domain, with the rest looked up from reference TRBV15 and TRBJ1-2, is DAMVIQNPRYQVTQFGKPVTLSCSQTLNHNVMYWYQQKSSQAPKLLFHYYDKDFNNEADTPDNFQSRRPNTSFCFLDIRSPGLGDTAMYLCATSRVGGYGYTFGSGTRLTVV.

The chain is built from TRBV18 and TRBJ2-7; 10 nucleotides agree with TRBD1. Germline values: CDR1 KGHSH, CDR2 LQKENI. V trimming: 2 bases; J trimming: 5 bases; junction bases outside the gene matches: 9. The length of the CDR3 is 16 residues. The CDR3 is CASSPEIDRGLDEQYV. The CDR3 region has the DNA TGTGCCAGCTCACCAGAAATCGACAGGGGGCTGGACGAGCAGTACGTC.

DNA of the CDR3: TGTGCCAGCAGTTTGAGACTAGCGGGGGGGATCACAGATACGCAGTATTTT. Amino acids: CASSLRLAGGITDTQYF. This chain joins TRBV6-2 or TRBV6-3 and TRBJ2-3; TRBD2 aligns across 14 bases. The germline CDR1 and CDR2 sequences are MNHEY and SVGEGT. This CDR3 has 17 residues. Trimming removed 4 bases from V and 2 bases from J; junction bases left unmatched: 5.

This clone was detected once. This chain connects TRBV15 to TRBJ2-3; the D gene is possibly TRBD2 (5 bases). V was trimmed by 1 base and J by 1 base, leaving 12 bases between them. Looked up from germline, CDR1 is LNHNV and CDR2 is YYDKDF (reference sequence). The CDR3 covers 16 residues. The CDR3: CATSRGWGSGTDTQYF. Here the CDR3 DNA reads TGTGCCACCAGCAGAGGTTGGGGTAGCGGCACAGATACGCAGTATTTT. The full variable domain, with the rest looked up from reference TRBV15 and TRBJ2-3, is DAMVIQNPRYQVTQFGKPVTLSCSQTLNHNVMYWYQQKSSQAPKLLFHYYDKDFNNEADTPDNFQSRRPNTSFCFLDIRSPGLGDTAMYLCATSRGWGSGTDTQYFGPGTRLTVL.

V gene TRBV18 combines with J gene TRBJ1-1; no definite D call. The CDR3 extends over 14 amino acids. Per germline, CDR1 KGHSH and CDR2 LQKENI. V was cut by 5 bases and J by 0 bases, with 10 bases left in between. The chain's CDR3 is CASSEGGMNTEAFF. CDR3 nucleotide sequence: TGTGCCAGCTCAGAAGGAGGGATGAACACTGAAGCTTTCTTT.

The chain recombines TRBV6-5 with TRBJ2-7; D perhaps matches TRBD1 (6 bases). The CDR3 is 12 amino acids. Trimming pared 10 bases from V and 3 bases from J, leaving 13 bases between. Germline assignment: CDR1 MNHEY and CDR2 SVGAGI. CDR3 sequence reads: CATGTTNYEQYV. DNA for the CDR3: TGTGCCACCGGGACAACGAACTACGAGCAGTACGTC.